This entry lists 6 T cell receptor beta chains sequenced from one sample in a study of blood T cell repertoires in COVID-19. Profiling relied on immunoSEQ multiplex PCR, and the TCRdb table lists in-frame clones only, not all of them. The table includes 400,000 or so clones, roughly 88% detected once. The sequencing input was PBMCs or T cells enriched from blood (not recorded which). The receptors stem from a woman in her thirties or forties with acute COVID-19.

The chain joins TRBV3-1 (or the pseudogene TRBV3-2) to TRBJ1-4; D is possibly TRBD1 (5 bases). Deletions cut 7 bases from V and 0 bases from J, with 12 bases between. This CDR3 has 15 amino acids. Germline CDR1 is LGHDT and CDR2 is YNNKEL (reference sequence). The chain's CDR3 is CASTKSGPTNEKLFF. The CDR3 DNA sequence: TGTGCCAGCACAAAATCAGGGCCAACTAATGAAAAACTGTTTTTT.

The chain uses TRBV15 and TRBJ1-5, with 8 nucleotides matching TRBD1. Germline CDR1 reads LNHNV; CDR2 reads YYDKDF (reference sequence). The CDR3 is made up of 18 amino acids. V was pared by 5 bases and J by 0 bases, with 12 bases of the junction left unmatched. The CDR3 DNA sequence: TGTGCCACCAGCCCATGGACAGGGACCCCGTATAGCAATCAGCCCCAGCATTTT. Translated, it gives CATSPWTGTPYSNQPQHF.

V is TRBV2 and J is TRBJ2-1; 11 nucleotides agree with TRBD2. Unmatched junction bases numbered 7, after V lost 6 bases and J lost 12 bases. The CDR3 loop spans 13 amino acids. Germline CDR1 SNHLY, CDR2 FYNNEI. The CDR3 reads CASRLAGATRQFF. DNA of the CDR3: TGTGCCAGCAGACTAGCGGGGGCCACTAGGCAGTTCTTC.

The rearrangement joins TRBV5-1 to TRBJ2-7; TRBD1 matches 9 bases. This CDR3 comprises 17 residues. Germline trimming cut 0 bases from V and 1 base from J; bases unmatched to any gene: 8. Germline assignment: CDR1 SGHRS and CDR2 YFSETQ. The CDR3 region has the DNA TGCGCCAGCAGCTTGGTTTCGGACAGGGGTTGGTCCTACGAGCAGTACTTC. This gives the protein CASSLVSDRGWSYEQYF.

This clone has just a few counts. The chain combines TRBV4-1 with TRBJ1-4, with no clear D. Germline V lookup: CDR1 MGHRA, CDR2 YSYEKL. Trimming pared 1 base from V and 4 bases from J, leaving 7 bases between. This CDR3 is 14 amino acids long. CDR3 coding DNA: TGCGCCAGCAGCCAAGGTGTCCATAATGAAAAACTGTTTTTT. It yields the protein CASSQGVHNEKLFF.

As regards this clone: This specimen includes other DNA sequences encoding the same CDR3. This sequence joins TRBV5-1 and TRBJ2-7; tentatively, D is TRBD1 (6 bases). Between the trimmed V and J ends, which lost 0 bases and 3 bases, there was a span of 10 bases. The CDR3 runs to 14 residues. From germline, CDR1 is SGHRS and CDR2 YFSETQ. CDR3 residues: CASSLGQASYEQYF. Here the CDR3 DNA reads TGCGCCAGCAGCTTGGGACAGGCTAGCTACGAGCAGTACTTC.